The 19 T cell receptor beta chains listed next were all sequenced from one sample in a study of patients and donors after allogeneic stem cell transplantation. TCRdb re-derived calls from the RT-PCR reads in MiXCR, one entry per CDR3 protein. This table has 410,000 or so distinct CDR3 sequences, 16% appearing once. The sample was blood, either unsorted or a sorted T cell fraction (not recorded which). All receptors derive from a human donor who was either an allogeneic HSCT recipient or a stem cell or donor lymphocyte infusion donor (not recorded which). It is not recorded whose cells these are; they may come from a transplant donor.

This rearrangement joins TRBV9 to TRBJ2-3, with TRBD1 identical over 8 bases. The V gene end was trimmed by 2 bases and the J gene end by 4 bases; junction bases not matched to a gene: 6. The CDR3 totals 15 residues. CDR1 is SGDLS, CDR2 YYNGEE, per germline. The CDR3 region is CASSVRTGKSDTQYF. The CDR3 DNA sequence: TGTGCCAGCAGCGTCCGGACAGGGAAGTCAGATACGCAGTATTTT.

This clonotype appeared a few times. This chain joins TRBV18 and TRBJ2-3, with 9 bases matching TRBD1. Trimming cost V 4 bases and J 4 bases; bases outside gene matches: 6. CDR1 is KGHSH and CDR2 is LQKENI in the germline V gene. The CDR3 covers 15 residues. The CDR3 DNA reads TGTGCCAGCTCACGGGGACAGGGAAACGCAGATACGCAGTATTTT. This gives the protein CASSRGQGNADTQYF.

This clonotype was seen at least ten times. The chain is built from TRBV5-1 and TRBJ1-1, with no clear D. This CDR3 is 12 amino acids long. The ends were cut back, 4 bases at V and 6 bases at J, with 10 bases in the middle. CDR1 is SGHRS, CDR2 YFSETQ, per germline. CDR3 protein: CASSPRGAEAFF. The CDR3 region has the DNA TGCGCCAGCAGCCCGCGAGGCGCTGAAGCTTTCTTT.

Comments on this clonotype: Since a much larger clone is just one base distant, this may be a read error. V usage is TRBV5-1 and J usage is TRBJ2-5; D gene uncertain. The CDR3 is 16 residues long. Germline CDR1 reads SGHRS; CDR2 reads YFSETQ. The CDR3 region is CASCLVTTKRQETQYF. The CDR3 nucleotides read TGCGCCAGCTGCTTGGTTACCACGAAGAGGCAAGAGACCCAGTACTTC.

V usage is TRBV11-3 and J usage is TRBJ2-7; possibly TRBD1 for D (6 bases). V was trimmed by 2 bases and J by 5 bases, leaving 13 bases between them. The CDR3 has 14 residues. CDR1 and CDR2 from the germline V gene are SGHNT and YENEEA. The DNA for the CDR3 is TGTGCCAGCAGCTTAACAGGGAACTACGACGAGCAGTACTTC. Translation gives CASSLTGNYDEQYF.

The chain couples TRBV5-1 to TRBJ2-6; 13 bases are shared with TRBD2. Germline V gives CDR1 SGHRS, CDR2 YFSETQ. The CDR3 runs 19 residues. V shed 5 bases, J shed 4 bases, and the junction held 12 bases outside the gene matches. DNA of the CDR3: TGCGCCAGCAGAAGCTTCGGGACTAGCGGGATGACGGGGGCCAACGTCCTGACTTTC. It codes for CASRSFGTSGMTGANVLTF.

This clonotype has just a few counts. V gene TRBV5-1 combines with J gene TRBJ2-6, with 7 bases identical to TRBD1. Germline V lookup: CDR1 SGHRS, CDR2 YFSETQ. The CDR3 totals 19 residues. V gave up 0 bases and J gave up 0 bases; unmatched junction bases: 9. The chain's CDR3 is CASSLGGLTGLSGANVLTF. In DNA form, the CDR3 reads TGCGCCAGCAGCTTGGGAGGCCTGACAGGGCTCTCTGGGGCCAACGTCCTGACTTTC.

This clonotype was found many times. The J gene is TRBJ1-2, the V gene TRBV12-3 or TRBV12-4, with D unresolved. Trimming took 8 bases from V and 5 from J, leaving 12 bases between them. This CDR3 comprises 12 residues. CDR3 bases: TGTGCCAGCGGTAGTTACATTTATGGCTACACCTTC. Encoded protein: CASGSYIYGYTF.

This clonotype was seen a handful of times. The chain recombines TRBV12-3 or TRBV12-4 with TRBJ1-5; D gene unclear. The CDR3 spans 16 residues. Trimming left V 4 bases short and J 0 bases short, with 13 bases between. CDR3: CASSSPLQNSNQPQHF. The CDR3 DNA sequence: TGTGCCAGCAGTTCGCCCCTACAGAATAGCAATCAGCCCCAGCATTTT.

The chain employs TRBV11-2 and TRBJ1-3; 8 bases are shared with TRBD1. The length of the CDR3 is 15 residues. Losses at the gene ends were 5 bases for V and 4 bases for J; bases not matched to a gene: 7. The germline gives CDR1 SGHAT, CDR2 FQNNGV. Here the CDR3 DNA reads TGTGCCAGCAGCCGACTGGACAGGGTCGGAAACACCATATATTTT. Its translation: CASSRLDRVGNTIYF.

This clonotype was seen a handful of times. The V call is TRBV20-1, the J call TRBJ2-4, with 8 bases matching TRBD1. Looked up from germline, CDR1 is DFQATT and CDR2 is SNEGSKA (reference sequence). Unmatched junction bases numbered 9, after V lost 5 bases and J lost 3 bases. This CDR3 contains 15 residues. The CDR3 bases are TGCAGTGCTGGTCAACCCAGGGGGCGCAAAAACATTCAGTACTTC. The encoded protein is CSAGQPRGRKNIQYF.

This clonotype was seen a few times. DNA of the CDR3: TGTGCCAGCACCTGGGCCCTCCCCCGCGAGCAGTACTTC. This gives the protein CASTWALPREQYF. This chain joins TRBV2 and TRBJ2-7; D ambiguous. The length of the CDR3 is 13 residues. The germline V and J ends were trimmed by 7 bases and 6 bases, with 16 bases remaining between them. Germline V gene sequence: CDR1 SNHLY, CDR2 FYNNEI.

This clonotype was found many times. CDR3 protein: CASSFVKGQGGRRDIQYF. The CDR3 DNA follows: TGTGCCAGCAGTTTTGTAAAGGGGCAGGGGGGACGTCGGGACATTCAGTACTTC. This chain joins TRBV12-3 or TRBV12-4 and TRBJ2-4; a weak D match, TRBD1 (7 bases). The CDR3 length is 18 residues. V was clipped by 3 bases and J by 8 bases, with 26 bases between them.

This rearrangement joins TRBV12-3 or TRBV12-4 to TRBJ1-2, with D possibly being TRBD1 (5 bases). V lost 5 bases and J lost 7, with 11 bases in between. The CDR3 is 12 residues long. The CDR3 region is CASSLSGSGYTF. The CDR3 region has the DNA TGTGCCAGCAGTCTATCAGGGAGTGGCTACACCTTC.

The chain combines TRBV6-2 or TRBV6-3 with TRBJ1-5; perhaps TRBD1 as D (5 bases). The CDR3 spans 13 residues. Looked up from germline, CDR1 is MNHEY and CDR2 is SVGEGT. V was trimmed by 8 bases and J by 8 bases, leaving 16 bases between them. CDR3 loop: CASGAGHQEPQHF. In nucleotides, the CDR3 is TGTGCCAGCGGTGCAGGGCACCAGGAGCCCCAGCATTTT.

This clonotype showed up many times. V is TRBV11-2 and J is TRBJ2-4, with 8 bases fitting TRBD1. The CDR3 is made up of 16 amino acids. Trimming at V came to 2 bases and at J to 5 bases, leaving 8 bases not matched to a gene. CDR1 is SGHAT and CDR2 is FQNNGV in the germline V gene. The CDR3 loop reads CASSLTFATGENIQYF. The CDR3 bases are TGTGCCAGCAGCTTAACGTTCGCGACAGGGGAAAACATTCAGTACTTC.

The chain combines TRBV7-2 with TRBJ1-6, with D possibly matching TRBD1 (6 bases). Looked up from germline, CDR1 is SGHTA and CDR2 is FQGNSA. V gave up 7 bases and J gave up 7 bases, with 14 bases separating them. The CDR3 runs 14 residues. The CDR3 region has the DNA TGTGCCAGCACCCTAGACAGGAGAAATTCACCCCTCCACTTT. It specifies CASTLDRRNSPLHF.

This clonotype was seen a handful of times. The gene calls are TRBV2 and TRBJ2-1; 7 nucleotides agree with TRBD2. The junction had 7 bases not matched to a gene; V was cut back by 2 bases and J by 6 bases. Germline CDR1 SNHLY, CDR2 FYNNEI. The CDR3 extends over 15 amino acids. The chain's CDR3 is CASSELGGVLNEQFF. The CDR3 DNA reads TGTGCCAGCAGTGAATTGGGGGGGGTTCTCAATGAGCAGTTCTTC.

CDR3 coding DNA: TGCAGCGTTGAAAGGGGCCGGACTGAGGCGAGTGAGCAGTTCTTC. Translating gives CSVERGRTEASEQFF. This sequence joins TRBV29-1 and TRBJ2-1; D is tentatively TRBD1 or TRBD2 (5 bases each). Trimming shortened V by 2 bases and J by 9 bases, and 20 bases separated the two germline ends. The CDR3 contains 15 residues. Germline CDR1 reads SQVTM; CDR2 reads ANQGSEA.